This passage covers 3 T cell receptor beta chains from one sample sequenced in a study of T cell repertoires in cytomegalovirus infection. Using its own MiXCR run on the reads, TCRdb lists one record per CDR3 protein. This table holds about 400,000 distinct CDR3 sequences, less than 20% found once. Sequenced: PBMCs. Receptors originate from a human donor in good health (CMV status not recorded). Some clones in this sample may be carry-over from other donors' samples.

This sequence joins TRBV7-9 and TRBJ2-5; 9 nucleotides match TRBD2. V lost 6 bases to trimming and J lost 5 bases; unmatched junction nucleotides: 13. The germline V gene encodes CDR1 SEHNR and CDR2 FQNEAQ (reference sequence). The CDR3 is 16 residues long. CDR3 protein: CASSPLGLAGRETQYF. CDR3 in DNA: TGTGCCAGCAGTCCCTTGGGTCTAGCGGGAAGGGAGACCCAGTACTTC.

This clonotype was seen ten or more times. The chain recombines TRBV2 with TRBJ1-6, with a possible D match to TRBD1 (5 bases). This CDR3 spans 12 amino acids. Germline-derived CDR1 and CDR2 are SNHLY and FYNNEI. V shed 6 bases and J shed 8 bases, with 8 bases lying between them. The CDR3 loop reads CASSLGDSPLHF. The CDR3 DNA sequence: TGTGCCAGCAGCTTAGGGGATTCACCCCTCCACTTT.

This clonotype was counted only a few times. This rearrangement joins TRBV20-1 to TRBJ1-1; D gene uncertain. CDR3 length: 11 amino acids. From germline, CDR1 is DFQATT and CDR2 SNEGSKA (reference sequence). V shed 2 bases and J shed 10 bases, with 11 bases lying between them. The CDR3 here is CSARISSGAFF. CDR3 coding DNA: TGCAGTGCTAGAATCTCCTCGGGAGCTTTCTTT.